The source of this T cell receptor beta chain is a study of cytomegalovirus exposure and HLA in healthy donors. Turning to this clone: Its cognate antigen is unknown.

From germline, CDR1 is WSHSY and CDR2 SAAADI. Trimming cost V 6 bases and J 6 bases; bases outside gene matches: 4. The CDR3 is 13 residues long. This PCR relied on a set of 60 Vbeta primers and 13 Jbeta primers. Data came from immunoSEQ multiplex PCR; TCRdb stores just in-frame clones and leaves some out. The table records over 100,000 clones, around 64% of them present only once. Study outcomes and limitations: Within an earlier analysis, most TCR beta V segments proved productive either about 87% or about 30% of the time. Rare TCR sequences predominated, though certain public TCRs were found in many donors. Researchers reported from a later analysis that most CMV-associated TCR beta chains appeared HLA-restricted.

The specimen was PBMCs. The TCR was taken from a man younger than 45 in good health and CMV-seropositive. V gene TRBV10-2 combines with J gene TRBJ1-5; 8 bases line up with TRBD1. This chain's CDR3 is CASSRGLGQPQHF. CDR3 coding DNA: TGCGCCAGCAGCAGGGGGCTAGGTCAGCCCCAGCATTTT.